This T cell receptor beta chain originates from a study of T cell responses to AZD1222 COVID-19 vaccine. Study findings and constraints: In all cases, repertoires were sampled only after the peak T cell response. Donors were largely white British and mainly female; clonal diversity was possibly underestimated. Across the whole spike, CD4 TCRs peaked at regions 160-218 and 743-854. It was only a handful of AZD1222 recipients who were seropositive at baseline.

This table comes from immunoSEQ multiplex PCR, and its TCRdb copy is limited to in-frame clones, with some not included. The table shows about 170,000 clones, with roughly 90% occurring only once. This CDR3 region has 14 residues. Germline CDR1 reads SGHTA; CDR2 reads FQGTGA. The V segment lost 5 bases and the J segment 7 bases; nucleotides outside the gene matches: 9. This clone was seen just once. Its antigen is still unknown. The rearrangement uses TRBV7-3 and TRBJ1-1; 8 bases are shared with TRBD1. The sequenced sample was peripheral blood, obtained on day 0 of AZD1222 vaccination. This sequence was found in an adult in good health. The CDR3 DNA sequence: TGTGCCAGCAGCGAAATACCTGACAGGGGTGAAGCTTTCTTT. It encodes CASSEIPDRGEAFF. The full variable domain, its missing parts supplied by reference TRBV7-3 and TRBJ1-1, is GAGVSQTPSNKVTEKGKYVELRCDPISGHTALYWYRQSLGQGPEFLIYFQGTGAADDSGLPNDRFFAVRPEGSVSTLKIQRTERGDSAVYLCASSEIPDRGEAFFGQGTRLTVV.